Each of the 16 T cell receptor beta chains below was sequenced from the same sample in a study of blood T cell repertoires in COVID-19. Produced via immunoSEQ multiplex PCR; TCRdb's table is partial and in-frame only. The sample records 200,000 or so clones, around 82% being singletons. What was sequenced was PBMCs or T cells enriched from blood (not recorded which). These receptors came from a man aged 35 to 55 who had recovered from COVID-19.

CDR3 coding DNA: TGTGCCAGCAGTCCCACAGGGGGTTTCAATCAGCCCCAGCATTTT. It codes for CASSPTGGFNQPQHF. The chain uses TRBV25-1 and TRBJ1-5, with 8 bases that match TRBD1. This CDR3 is built from 15 residues. V lost 5 bases, J lost 3 bases, and 6 bases stayed unmatched. Germline lookup yields CDR1 MGHDK and CDR2 SYGVNS.

The rearrangement joins TRBV30 to TRBJ1-5; TRBD1 is a possible D gene (6 bases). The CDR3 loop spans 15 amino acids. Trimming removed 2 bases at V and 2 bases at J, with 13 bases between. Germline V gene data show CDR1 as GTSNPN and CDR2 as SVGIG (reference sequence). The CDR3 here is CAWSTGQPGNQPQHF. CDR3 sequence (DNA): TGTGCCTGGAGTACCGGACAGCCTGGCAATCAGCCCCAGCATTTT.

The CDR3: CASSSLTGGGGYTF. In DNA, the CDR3 is TGTGCCAGCAGCTCCCTTACGGGGGGAGGAGGCTACACCTTC. V gene TRBV11-3 combines with J gene TRBJ1-2; tentatively, D is TRBD1 (5 bases). The germline V gene encodes CDR1 SGHNT and CDR2 YENEEA. The V end was cut by 4 bases, the J end by 8 bases, with 17 bases between. CDR3 length: 14 amino acids.

CDR3 residues: CASSNPGGNQPQHF. DNA for the CDR3: TGTGCCAGTAGTAACCCAGGGGGCAATCAGCCCCAGCATTTT. The chain combines TRBV19 with TRBJ1-5, with D maybe TRBD1 (6 bases). Looked up from germline, CDR1 is LNHDA and CDR2 is SQIVND (reference sequence). Trimming removed 4 bases at V and 2 bases at J, with 9 bases between. There are 14 residues in the CDR3.

The V call is TRBV5-1, the J call TRBJ2-2; D is possibly TRBD1 (6 bases). Germline V gives CDR1 SGHRS, CDR2 YFSETQ. CDR3 length: 16 amino acids. The V and J ends lost 0 bases and 2 bases respectively, with 11 bases between them. As DNA, the CDR3 is TGCGCCAGCAGCTTGGCCCAGGGGATTAACACCGGGGAGCTGTTTTTT. Its translation is CASSLAQGINTGELFF.

The V and J genes are TRBV27 and TRBJ1-4; D gene uncertain. V was clipped by 1 base and J by 8 bases, with 8 bases between them. Per the germline V gene, CDR1 is MNHEY and CDR2 is SMNVEV (reference sequence). The CDR3 is 13 residues long. The CDR3 is CASSLWPGEKLFF. The CDR3 coding sequence is TGTGCCAGCAGTTTATGGCCCGGGGAAAAACTGTTTTTT. The full variable domain, in which reference TRBV27 and TRBJ1-4 provide the parts outside the CDR3, is EAQVTQNPRYLITVTGKKLTVTCSQNMNHEYMSWYRQDPGLGLRQIYYSMNVEVTDKGDVPEGYKVSRKEKRNFPLILESPSPNQTSLYFCASSLWPGEKLFFGSGTQLSVL.

The chain has TRBV5-1 and TRBJ1-3, with TRBD1 matching over 7 bases. Germline V gives CDR1 SGHRS, CDR2 YFSETQ. V shed 5 bases, J shed 2 bases, and the junction held 10 bases outside the gene matches. CDR3 size: 16 residues. This CDR3 reads CASSPTGTGAGNTIYF. CDR3 coding DNA: TGCGCCAGCAGTCCGACAGGGACGGGGGCTGGAAACACCATATATTTT.

In this sample, this clone turned up once. The chain has TRBV28 and TRBJ1-1, with TRBD1 identical over 9 bases. The CDR3 runs 12 residues. V was pared by 3 bases and J by 7 bases, with 0 bases of the junction left unmatched. The germline V gene encodes CDR1 MDHEN and CDR2 SYDVKM. The CDR3 coding sequence is TGTGCCAGCAGTTTGGGACAGGGTGAAGCTTTCTTT. Encoded protein: CASSLGQGEAFF. Full variable domain (outside the CDR3, taken from reference TRBV28 and TRBJ1-1): DVKVTQSSRYLVKRTGEKVFLECVQDMDHENMFWYRQDPGLGLRLIYFSYDVKMKEKGDIPEGYSVSREKKERFSLILESASTNQTSMYLCASSLGQGEAFFGQGTRLTVV.

This clone appeared a single time. DNA of the CDR3: TGCGCCAGCAGCCCAGGACAGGCGAGCTCCTACGAGCAGTACTTC. It encodes CASSPGQASSYEQYF. The genes are TRBV5-1 and TRBJ2-7, with TRBD1 matching 7 bases. The CDR3 runs 15 residues. Germline loops: CDR1 SGHRS, CDR2 YFSETQ. V lost 4 bases, J lost 0 bases, and 7 bases stayed unmatched. The full variable domain, rest sourced from reference TRBV5-1 and TRBJ2-7, is KAGVTQTPRYLIKTRGQQVTLSCSPISGHRSVSWYQQTPGQGLQFLFEYFSETQRNKGNFPGRFSGRQFSNSRSEMNVSTLELGDSALYLCASSPGQASSYEQYFGPGTRLTVT.

J is TRBJ1-2 and V is TRBV2; tentative D call: TRBD1 (5 bases). Trimming took 10 bases from V and 1 from J, leaving 13 bases between them. The CDR3 has 13 amino acids. Germline V gene lookup returns CDR1 SNHLY and CDR2 FYNNEI. Written as DNA, the CDR3 is TGTGCCACCGCCGCCGACAGTAACTATGGCTACACCTTC. Translating it yields CATAADSNYGYTF. Full variable domain (remainder filled in from reference TRBV2 and TRBJ1-2): EPEVTQTPSHQVTQMGQEVILRCVPISNHLYFYWYRQILGQKVEFLVSFYNNEISEKSEIFDDQFSVERPDGSNFTLKIRSTKLEDSAMYFCATAADSNYGYTFGSGTRLTVV.

This clone was detected only once. The genes are TRBV19 and TRBJ1-6; a possible D gene is TRBD1 (6 bases). The CDR3 totals 14 residues. From germline, CDR1 is LNHDA and CDR2 SQIVND (reference sequence). V was pared by 2 bases and J by 7 bases, with 9 bases between. In nucleotides, the CDR3 is TGTGCCAGTAGTATAAGTCAGGGGAATTCACCCCTCCACTTT. This encodes CASSISQGNSPLHF.

The V and J genes are TRBV5-6 and TRBJ1-1; D may be TRBD1 (5 bases). This CDR3 has 14 residues. Germline-derived CDR1 and CDR2 are SGHDT and YYEEEE. With 7 bases removed from V and 5 bases from J, the gap between germline ends came to 18 bases. In nucleotides, the CDR3 is TGTGCCAGCCTGACACAGGAGATCGTGACTGAAGCTTTCTTT. Amino acids: CASLTQEIVTEAFF.

V gene TRBV5-1 combines with J gene TRBJ2-7; the match to TRBD1 covers 10 bases. Germline V gene sequence: CDR1 SGHRS, CDR2 YFSETQ. J gave up 4 bases and V 0 bases, and 4 bases lay outside the gene matches. This CDR3 spans 15 amino acids. The CDR3 is CASSLGGTGVYEQYF. CDR3 in DNA: TGCGCCAGCAGCTTGGGCGGGACAGGGGTTTACGAGCAGTACTTC.

The V gene is TRBV30, the J gene TRBJ1-2, with a weak D call TRBD1 (5 bases). The CDR3 contains 14 residues. Germline-derived CDR1 and CDR2 are GTSNPN and SVGIG (reference sequence). Trimming removed 5 bases from V and 5 bases from J, with 18 bases in between. The CDR3 nucleotides read TGTGCCTGGGACACAACAGGAGTCGGGTATGGCTACACCTTC. It codes for CAWDTTGVGYGYTF.

This clone appeared a few times. The rearrangement links TRBV27 to TRBJ2-3; D might be TRBD1 (5 bases). V was trimmed by 2 bases and J by 7 bases, leaving 13 bases between them. The germline V gene has CDR1 MNHEY and CDR2 SMNVEV (reference sequence). This CDR3 is built from 14 residues. This CDR3 reads CASSLQGLIYTQYF. The CDR3 coding sequence is TGTGCCAGCAGTTTACAGGGTCTCATCTATACGCAGTATTTT.

The CDR3 coding sequence is TGTGCCAGCAGCCCGCAGACAGGGCTTGAGGAAGCTTTCTTT. This translates into CASSPQTGLEEAFF. V and J are TRBV7-9 and TRBJ1-1; 7 bases fit TRBD1. V trimming: 5 bases; J trimming: 8 bases; junction bases outside the gene matches: 11. The CDR3 covers 14 residues. Looked up from germline, CDR1 is SEHNR and CDR2 is FQNEAQ (reference sequence).